Following are 5 T cell receptor beta chains from one sample sequenced in a study of radiation and T cells in renal cell carcinoma. The time point denotes: blood 4 weeks post-SBRT, at nephrectomy. As to treatment: 15 Gy SBRT to primary tumor, nephrectomy 4 weeks later. TCRdb keeps only in-frame clones here, not all; method: immunoSEQ multiplex PCR. The repertoire holds under 100,000 clones, roughly 80% seen once, with roughly 10% in the top ten. The sequenced sample was blood, obtained from a patient whose treatment included radiotherapy and nephrectomy. These receptors came from a man aged 45-65 years with renal cell carcinoma.

This clone was observed a handful of times. The chain couples TRBV7-2 to TRBJ1-4; D is perhaps TRBD1 (6 bases). The CDR3 runs to 14 residues. CDR1 is SGHTA and CDR2 is FQGNSA in the germline V gene. V dropped 5 bases and J dropped 5 bases, with 12 bases sitting between them. CDR3 nucleotides: TGTGCCAGCAGCCGGGGGGCACGGAATGAAAAACTGTTTTTT. It specifies CASSRGARNEKLFF. The variable domain in full, with the rest retrieved from reference TRBV7-2 and TRBJ1-4, is GAGVSQSPSNKVTEKGKDVELRCDPISGHTALYWYRQSLGQGLEFLIYFQGNSAPDKSGLPSDRFSAERTGGSVSTLTIQRTQQEDSAVYLCASSRGARNEKLFFGSGTQLSVL.

CDR3 in DNA: TGTGCCTGGAGTGAGTTTGTAGATACGCAGTATTTT. Residues: CAWSEFVDTQYF. J is TRBJ2-3 and V is TRBV30; D remains unclear. Per the germline V gene, CDR1 is GTSNPN and CDR2 is SVGIG (reference sequence). The CDR3 runs 12 residues. The ends were cut back, 1 base at V and 5 bases at J, with 7 bases in the middle. Based on the CDR3 plus reference TRBV30 and TRBJ2-3, the full variable domain is SQTIHQWPATLVQPVGSPLSLECTVEGTSNPNLYWYRQAAGRGLQLLFYSVGIGQISSEVPQNLSASRPQDRQFILSSKKLLLSDSGFYLCAWSEFVDTQYFGPGTRLTVL.

The sample holds one count of this clone. The chain's CDR3 is CASSSTGRGLFF. CDR3 in DNA: TGTGCCAGCAGCTCCACAGGTCGCGGACTGTTTTTT. The chain uses TRBV11-2 and TRBJ1-4; D might be TRBD1 (5 bases). V lost 4 bases to trimming and J lost 13 bases, with 13 bases between them. Germline CDR1 and CDR2: SGHAT and FQNNGV. This CDR3 has 12 amino acids.

This clone came up once. V gene TRBV5-1 combines with J gene TRBJ2-3, with D unresolved. Per the germline V gene, CDR1 is SGHRS and CDR2 is YFSETQ. The CDR3 length is 17 residues. The ends were cut back, 2 bases at V and 2 bases at J, with 18 bases in the middle. CDR3 in amino acids: CASSLFERGVTTDTQYF. Written as DNA, the CDR3 is TGCGCCAGCAGCTTATTTGAACGAGGCGTAACCACAGATACGCAGTATTTT.

The CDR3 spells CASSQDFRGRAQETQYF. CDR3 coding DNA: TGCGCCAGCAGCCAAGATTTCCGCGGGAGAGCGCAAGAGACCCAGTACTTC. The chain recombines TRBV4-1 with TRBJ2-5; the match to TRBD2 covers 7 bases. Unmatched junction bases numbered 9, after V lost 0 bases and J lost 2 bases. Germline V lookup: CDR1 MGHRA, CDR2 YSYEKL. The CDR3 spans 17 residues.